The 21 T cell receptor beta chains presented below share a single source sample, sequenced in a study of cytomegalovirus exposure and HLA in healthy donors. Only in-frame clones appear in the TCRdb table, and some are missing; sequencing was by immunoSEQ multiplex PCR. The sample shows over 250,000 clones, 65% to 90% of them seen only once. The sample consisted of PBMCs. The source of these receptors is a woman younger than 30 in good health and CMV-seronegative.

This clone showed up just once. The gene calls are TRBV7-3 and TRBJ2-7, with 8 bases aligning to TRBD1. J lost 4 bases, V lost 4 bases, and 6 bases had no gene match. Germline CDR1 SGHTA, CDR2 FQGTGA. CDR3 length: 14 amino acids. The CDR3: CASSSGTGGYEQYF. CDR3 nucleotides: TGTGCCAGCAGCTCCGGGACAGGTGGTTACGAGCAGTACTTC. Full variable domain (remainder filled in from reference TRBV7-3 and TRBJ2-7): GAGVSQTPSNKVTEKGKYVELRCDPISGHTALYWYRQSLGQGPEFLIYFQGTGAADDSGLPNDRFFAVRPEGSVSTLKIQRTERGDSAVYLCASSSGTGGYEQYFGPGTRLTVT.

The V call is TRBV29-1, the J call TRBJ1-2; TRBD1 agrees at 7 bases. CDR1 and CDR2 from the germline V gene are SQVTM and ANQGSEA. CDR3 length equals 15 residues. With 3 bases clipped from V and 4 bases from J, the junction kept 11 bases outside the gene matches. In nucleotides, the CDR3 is TGCAGCGTTGACTCGCCAGGGGGTGGCAGCTATGGCTACACCTTC. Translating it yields CSVDSPGGGSYGYTF.

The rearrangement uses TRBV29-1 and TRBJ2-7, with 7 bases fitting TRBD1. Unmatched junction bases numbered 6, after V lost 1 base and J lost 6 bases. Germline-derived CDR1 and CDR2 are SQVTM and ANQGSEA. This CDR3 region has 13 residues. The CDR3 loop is CSVEGTGKSEQYF. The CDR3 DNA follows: TGCAGCGTTGAAGGGACAGGCAAGTCCGAGCAGTACTTC.

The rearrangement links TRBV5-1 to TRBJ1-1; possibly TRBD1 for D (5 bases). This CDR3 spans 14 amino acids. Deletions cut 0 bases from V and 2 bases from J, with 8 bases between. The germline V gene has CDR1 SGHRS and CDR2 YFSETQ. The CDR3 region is CASSLAGFNTEAFF. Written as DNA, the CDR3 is TGCGCCAGCAGCTTGGCAGGGTTCAACACTGAAGCTTTCTTT.

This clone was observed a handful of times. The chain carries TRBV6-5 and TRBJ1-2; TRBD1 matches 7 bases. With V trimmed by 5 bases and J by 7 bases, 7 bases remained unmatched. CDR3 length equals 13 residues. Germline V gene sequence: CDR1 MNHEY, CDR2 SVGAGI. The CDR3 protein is CASSKQGNGGYTF. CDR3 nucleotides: TGTGCCAGCAGTAAACAGGGGAACGGTGGCTACACCTTC.

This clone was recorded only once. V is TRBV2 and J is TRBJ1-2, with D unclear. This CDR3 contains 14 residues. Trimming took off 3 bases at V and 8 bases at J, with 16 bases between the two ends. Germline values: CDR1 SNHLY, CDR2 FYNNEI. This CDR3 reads CASSERNPLHGYTF. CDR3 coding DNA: TGTGCCAGCAGTGAGCGGAATCCCCTACACGGCTACACCTTC.

The CDR3 DNA reads as TGTGCCAGCAGTTCTCCGAGAATGGTTCGCACTGAAGCTTTCTTT. Translation: CASSSPRMVRTEAFF. The chain couples TRBV6-5 to TRBJ1-1; no clear D gene. The CDR3 has 15 residues. V dropped 4 bases and J dropped 4 bases, with 16 bases sitting between them. The germline CDR1 and CDR2 sequences are MNHEY and SVGAGI.

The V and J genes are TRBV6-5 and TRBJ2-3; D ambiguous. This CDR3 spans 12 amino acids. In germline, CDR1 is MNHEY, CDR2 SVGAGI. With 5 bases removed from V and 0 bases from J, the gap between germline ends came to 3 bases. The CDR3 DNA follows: TGTGCCAGCAGTCATAGCACAGATACGCAGTATTTT. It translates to CASSHSTDTQYF.

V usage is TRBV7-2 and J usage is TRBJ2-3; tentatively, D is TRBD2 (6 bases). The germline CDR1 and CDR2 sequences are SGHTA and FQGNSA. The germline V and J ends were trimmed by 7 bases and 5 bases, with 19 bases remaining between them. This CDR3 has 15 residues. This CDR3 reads CASNLGGTPEDTQYF. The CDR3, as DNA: TGTGCCAGCAACCTTGGGGGGACCCCGGAAGATACGCAGTATTTT.

The CDR3 sequence is CASSAVGDTQYF. CDR3 sequence (DNA): TGTGCCAGCAGCGCAGTCGGGGATACGCAGTATTTT. V and J are TRBV9 and TRBJ2-3, with no clear D. The germline gives CDR1 SGDLS, CDR2 YYNGEE. This CDR3 comprises 12 residues. V shed 3 bases and J shed 6 bases, with 8 bases lying between them.

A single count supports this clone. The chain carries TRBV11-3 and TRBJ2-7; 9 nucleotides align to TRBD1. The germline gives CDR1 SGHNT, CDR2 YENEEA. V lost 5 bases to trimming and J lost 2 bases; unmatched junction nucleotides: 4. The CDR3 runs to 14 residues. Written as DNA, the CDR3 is TGTGCCAGCAGCACCCGGGACAGGGCCTACGAGCAGTACTTC. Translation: CASSTRDRAYEQYF.

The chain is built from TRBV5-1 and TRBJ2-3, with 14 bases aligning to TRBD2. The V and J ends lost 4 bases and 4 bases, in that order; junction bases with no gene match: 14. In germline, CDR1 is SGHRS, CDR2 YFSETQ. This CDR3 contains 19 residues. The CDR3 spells CASSLGLAGGPAVADTQYF. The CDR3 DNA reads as TGCGCCAGCAGCCTAGGACTAGCGGGGGGCCCTGCGGTGGCAGATACGCAGTATTTT.

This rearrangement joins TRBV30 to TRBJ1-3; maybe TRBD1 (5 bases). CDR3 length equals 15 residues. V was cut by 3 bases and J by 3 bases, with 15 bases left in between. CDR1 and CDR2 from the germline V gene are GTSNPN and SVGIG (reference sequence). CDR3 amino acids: CAWRKGPIRGNTIYF. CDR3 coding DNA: TGTGCCTGGAGAAAGGGGCCTATACGTGGAAACACCATATATTTT.

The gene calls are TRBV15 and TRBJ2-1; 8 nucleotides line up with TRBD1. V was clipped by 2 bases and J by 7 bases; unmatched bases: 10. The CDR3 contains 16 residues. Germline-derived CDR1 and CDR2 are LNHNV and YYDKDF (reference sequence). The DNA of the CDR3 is TGTGCCACCAGCAGATCGGGCATACAGGGGGGAAATGAGCAGTTCTTC. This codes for CATSRSGIQGGNEQFF.

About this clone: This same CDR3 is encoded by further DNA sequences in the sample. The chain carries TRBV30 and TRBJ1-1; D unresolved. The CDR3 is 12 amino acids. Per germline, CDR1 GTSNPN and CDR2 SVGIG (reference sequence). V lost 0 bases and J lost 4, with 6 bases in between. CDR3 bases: TGTGCCTGGAGTGTACGCGGCACTGAAGCTTTCTTT. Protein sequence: CAWSVRGTEAFF.

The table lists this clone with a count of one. CDR3 in amino acids: CASSFTGVHGYTF. The CDR3 DNA follows: TGTGCCAGCAGTTTTACAGGGGTCCATGGCTACACCTTC. The V gene is TRBV6-1, the J gene TRBJ1-2; 7 bases are shared with TRBD1. Per germline, CDR1 MNHNS and CDR2 SASEGT. J lost 6 bases, V lost 5 bases, and 6 bases had no gene match. CDR3 length: 13 residues.

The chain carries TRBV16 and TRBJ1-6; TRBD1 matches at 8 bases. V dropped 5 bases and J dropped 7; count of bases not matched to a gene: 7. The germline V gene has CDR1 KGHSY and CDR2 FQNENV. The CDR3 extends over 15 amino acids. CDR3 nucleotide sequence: TGTGCCAGCAGCACCCGGACAGGGAGCAATTCACCCCTCCACTTT. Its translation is CASSTRTGSNSPLHF.

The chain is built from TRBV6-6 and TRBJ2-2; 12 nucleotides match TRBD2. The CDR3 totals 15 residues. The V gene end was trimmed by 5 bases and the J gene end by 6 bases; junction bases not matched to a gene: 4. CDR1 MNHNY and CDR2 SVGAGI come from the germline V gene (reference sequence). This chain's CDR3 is CASSRLAGVPGELFF. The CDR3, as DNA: TGTGCCAGCAGTCGACTAGCGGGAGTCCCCGGGGAGCTGTTTTTT.

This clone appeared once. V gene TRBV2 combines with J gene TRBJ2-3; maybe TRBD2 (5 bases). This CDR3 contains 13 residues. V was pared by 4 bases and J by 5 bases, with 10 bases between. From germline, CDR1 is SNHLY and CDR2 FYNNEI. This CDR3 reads CASSVEVVDTQYF. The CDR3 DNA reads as TGTGCCAGCAGTGTGGAGGTTGTAGATACGCAGTATTTT.

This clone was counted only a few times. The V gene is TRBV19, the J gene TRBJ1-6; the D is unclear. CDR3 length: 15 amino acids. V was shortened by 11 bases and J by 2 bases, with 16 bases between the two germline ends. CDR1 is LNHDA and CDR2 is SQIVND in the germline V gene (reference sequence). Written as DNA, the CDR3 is TGTGCCTCCAGGCCGTGGGGAGCCTATAATTCACCCCTCCACTTT. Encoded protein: CASRPWGAYNSPLHF.

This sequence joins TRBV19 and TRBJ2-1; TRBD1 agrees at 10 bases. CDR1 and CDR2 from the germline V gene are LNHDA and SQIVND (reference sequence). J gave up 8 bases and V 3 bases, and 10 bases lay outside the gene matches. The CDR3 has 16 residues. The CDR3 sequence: CASSIPPGQGIHEQFF. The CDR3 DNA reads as TGTGCCAGTAGTATCCCACCGGGACAGGGGATCCATGAGCAGTTCTTC. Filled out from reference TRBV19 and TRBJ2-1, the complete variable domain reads DGGITQSPKYLFRKEGQNVTLSCEQNLNHDAMYWYRQDPGQGLRLIYYSQIVNDFQKGDIAEGYSVSREKKESFPLTVTSAQKNPTAFYLCASSIPPGQGIHEQFFGPGTRLTVL.